This T cell receptor (beta chain) was found in a study of cytotoxic CD8 clonotypes in ibrutinib-treated CLL. Study background: Partial response occurred in some 25 patients and complete response in 2; at median about 6 years, 14 remained remitted and approximately 12 progressed.

The table came from immunoSEQ multiplex PCR; TCRdb's copy has only in-frame clones and leaves some out. The sample records roughly 180,000 clones, roughly 80% being singletons. Sequenced material: PBMCs, taken after 24 months of ibrutinib treatment. The receptor was derived from a human donor with chronic lymphocytic leukemia.

CDR3 residues: CASSSPGQTSGNTIYF. As DNA, the CDR3 is TGTGCCAGCAGTTCCCCGGGACAGACTTCTGGAAACACCATATATTTT. V is TRBV6-6 and J is TRBJ1-3, with 7 bases matching TRBD1. In germline, CDR1 is MNHNY, CDR2 SVGAGI (reference sequence). V shed 4 bases and J 1 base; nucleotides not matched to a gene: 7. The CDR3 consists of 16 residues.